Below are 26 T cell receptor beta chains sequenced from a single sample in a study of shared clonotypes between healthy human individuals (dated by TCRdb to 2018 to 2021). The method behind the library was the immunoSEQ multiplex PCR assay. TCRdb re-hosts the immuneACCESS table, in-frame sequences only. Its copies lack some clones; in the studies checked, an unresolved V gene accounts for under half of them, and the cause for the rest is not known. The sample data list 400,000 to 600,000 clones, and about 80% of these were observed just once. Together, the top ten hold around 12% of the sample. What was sequenced was PBMCs. These receptors all stem from a woman in her 40s in good health. Some clones in this sample may be carry-over from other donors' samples.

This chain joins TRBV6-6 and TRBJ1-1; D is perhaps TRBD1 (5 bases). The CDR3 runs 15 residues. Trimming pared 10 bases from V and 4 bases from J, leaving 22 bases between. Germline V gene lookup returns CDR1 MNHNY and CDR2 SVGAGI (reference sequence). The CDR3 is CATHPSPGLGTEAFF. CDR3 in DNA: TGTGCCACCCACCCGAGTCCAGGGCTTGGCACTGAAGCTTTCTTT.

V usage is TRBV7-9 and J usage is TRBJ2-7, with a tentative D call TRBD2 (6 bases). Germline CDR1 and CDR2: SEHNR and FQNEAQ (reference sequence). The CDR3 consists of 16 residues. V shed 5 bases and J shed 2 bases, with 19 bases lying between them. The CDR3 here is CASSDIAGSPTYEQYF. In DNA, the CDR3 is TGTGCCAGCAGCGACATAGCCGGGAGCCCTACCTACGAGCAGTACTTC.

The chain has TRBV4-1 and TRBJ2-7, with D perhaps matching TRBD1 (6 bases). This CDR3 comprises 15 residues. V was shortened by 2 bases and J by 5 bases, with 16 bases between the two germline ends. The V gene's germline CDR1 is MGHRA and CDR2 YSYEKL. CDR3 sequence: CASSQTTGSWDEQYF. The CDR3 region has the DNA TGCGCCAGCAGCCAAACAACAGGGTCGTGGGACGAGCAGTACTTC.

The CDR3 reads CASSLKTGELFF. CDR3 nucleotide sequence: TGTGCCAGCTCACTTAAGACCGGGGAGCTGTTTTTT. The gene calls are TRBV18 and TRBJ2-2; D remains unclear. CDR1 and CDR2 (germline): KGHSH, LQKENI. The CDR3 contains 12 residues. Trimming removed 4 bases at V and 5 bases at J, with 5 bases between. Looking up the rest from reference TRBV18 and TRBJ2-2 gives the full variable domain: NAGVMQNPRHLVRRRGQEARLRCSPMKGHSHVYWYRQLPEEGLKFMVYLQKENIIDESGMPKERFSAEFPKEGPSILRIQQVVRGDSAAYFCASSLKTGELFFGEGSRLTVL.

The chain recombines TRBV21-1 with TRBJ2-5. The DNA matches TRBJ2-7 better at its end, which makes the J call doubtful. TRBV21-1 is reported as a pseudogene. This CDR3 has 13 residues. CDR3 nucleotides: TGTGCCAGCAGCACCTACCCAGAGTACGAGCAGTACTTC. Translation gives CASSTYPEYEQYF.

On this clone: A far larger clone is only one base removed, so a read error is likely. This rearrangement joins TRBV15 to TRBJ2-7; D may be TRBD2 (5 bases). Per germline, CDR1 LNHNV and CDR2 YYDKDF (reference sequence). This CDR3 spans 15 amino acids. V was trimmed by 1 base and J by 6 bases, leaving 16 bases between them. CDR3 sequence (DNA): TGTGCCACCAGCAGAGGTCGAAGCGGTAGGCGCGAGCAGTACTTC. As protein: CATSRGRSGRREQYF.

With respect to this clone: Other DNA sequences in this sample translate to the same CDR3. The rearrangement links TRBV30 to TRBJ2-5; D gene unclear. Per the germline V gene, CDR1 is GTSNPN and CDR2 is SVGIG (reference sequence). The CDR3 is 11 residues long. With 3 bases removed from V and 5 bases from J, the gap between germline ends came to 7 bases. CDR3 coding DNA: TGTGCCTGGAGCCCGCGGGAGACCCAGTACTTC. It encodes CAWSPRETQYF.

In this sample, this clone turned up once. The genes are TRBV2 and TRBJ2-3, with D perhaps TRBD2 (6 bases). This CDR3 comprises 18 residues. Germline values: CDR1 SNHLY, CDR2 FYNNEI. Trimming cost V 3 bases and J 3 bases, with 22 bases left between them. CDR3 in amino acids: CASSEWVLSGAFTDTQYF. In DNA form, the CDR3 reads TGTGCCAGCAGTGAGTGGGTGCTTAGCGGAGCGTTTACAGATACGCAGTATTTT.

This chain joins TRBV5-1 and TRBJ2-7; 10 bases are shared with TRBD1. With V trimmed by 0 bases and J by 7 bases, 7 bases remained unmatched. The CDR3 has 15 residues. Germline CDR1 reads SGHRS; CDR2 reads YFSETQ. CDR3 loop: CASSLEGTGEREQYF. Here the CDR3 DNA reads TGCGCCAGCAGCTTGGAGGGGACAGGGGAAAGGGAGCAGTACTTC.

The J gene is TRBJ1-3, the V gene TRBV15, with a weak D call TRBD1 (5 bases). V lost 5 bases and J lost 2, with 16 bases in between. Germline V gives CDR1 LNHNV, CDR2 YYDKDF (reference sequence). The CDR3 totals 16 residues. The CDR3 loop reads CATSEGRGVTGNTIYF. The DNA for the CDR3 is TGTGCCACCAGCGAAGGCAGAGGGGTAACTGGAAACACCATATATTTT.

The V and J genes are TRBV7-9 and TRBJ1-3; D not certain. Germline assignment: CDR1 SEHNR and CDR2 FQNEAQ (reference sequence). V was shortened by 2 bases and J by 0 bases, with 8 bases between the two germline ends. The CDR3 has 15 residues. The CDR3 DNA reads as TGTGCCAGCAGCTTATCCACGTTCTCTGGAAACACCATATATTTT. Protein: CASSLSTFSGNTIYF.

This clone has just a few counts. This chain connects TRBV7-3 to TRBJ1-3; D remains ambiguous. The germline V gene encodes CDR1 SGHTA and CDR2 FQGTGA. The CDR3 is made up of 14 amino acids. Trimming took 5 bases from V and 0 from J, leaving 8 bases between them. This chain's CDR3 is CASSPDISGNTIYF. CDR3 nucleotide sequence: TGTGCCAGCAGCCCTGACATCTCTGGAAACACCATATATTTT.

In this sample, this clone turned up once. The chain combines TRBV19 with TRBJ2-3, with 9 bases lining up with TRBD2. The trim removed 11 bases at V and 0 bases at J, leaving 12 bases unmatched. CDR1 is LNHDA and CDR2 is SQIVND in the germline V gene (reference sequence). The CDR3 is 16 amino acids. The CDR3 loop reads CAGHISGSPSTDTQYF. CDR3 sequence (DNA): TGTGCCGGCCACATTAGCGGGAGCCCCAGCACAGATACGCAGTATTTT.

There are a few counts of this clone. The chain has TRBV29-1 and TRBJ1-2; no clear D. This CDR3 comprises 15 residues. Trimming left V 3 bases short and J 4 bases short, with 18 bases between. Germline-derived CDR1 and CDR2 are SQVTM and ANQGSEA. The CDR3 region is CSVDRRRPGGYGYTF. The CDR3 bases are TGCAGCGTTGACCGCAGACGGCCTGGCGGCTATGGCTACACCTTC.

The chain is built from TRBV6-1 and TRBJ1-2, with D perhaps TRBD1 (5 bases). Trimming removed 7 bases from V and 6 bases from J, with 9 bases in between. This CDR3 is built from 11 residues. The V gene's germline CDR1 is MNHNS and CDR2 SASEGT. Written as DNA, the CDR3 is TGTGCCAGCACCAGGGCTCATGGCTACACCTTC. Protein sequence: CASTRAHGYTF.

The V and J genes are TRBV29-1 and TRBJ2-2, with D possibly TRBD1 on 6 matching bases. Germline CDR1 and CDR2: SQVTM and ANQGSEA. This CDR3 spans 13 amino acids. Trimming removed 7 bases at V and 4 bases at J, with 13 bases between. In nucleotides, the CDR3 is TGCAGCGCCAACGGACAGATCACCGGGGAGCTGTTTTTT. Protein: CSANGQITGELFF.

This clone was picked up one time. The chain carries TRBV6-5 and TRBJ2-7; D gene ambiguous. Germline assignment: CDR1 MNHEY and CDR2 SVGAGI. This CDR3 spans 11 amino acids. V lost 6 bases and J 6 bases, leaving 9 bases between the germline ends. CDR3: CASRSTAEQYF. CDR3 DNA: TGTGCCAGCAGAAGTACCGCCGAGCAGTACTTC.

The chain employs TRBV14 and TRBJ2-2; 12 bases align to TRBD2. CDR1 is SGHDN, CDR2 FVKESK, per germline. The J segment lost 9 bases and the V segment lost 5 bases, leaving 10 bases of the junction unmatched. The CDR3 runs 16 residues. The CDR3 loop is CASSKRLAGETRELFF. CDR3 nucleotide sequence: TGTGCCAGCAGCAAGAGACTAGCGGGAGAAACCCGGGAGCTGTTTTTT.

As for this clone: Additional DNA sequences in this sample encode the identical CDR3. The chain recombines TRBV7-7 with TRBJ1-1; 7 positions agree with TRBD1. The V segment lost 5 bases and the J segment 3 bases; nucleotides outside the gene matches: 3. CDR1 and CDR2 (germline): SSHAT, FNYEAQ (reference sequence). The CDR3 length is 13 residues. CDR3 loop: CASSRDRDTEAFF. DNA for the CDR3: TGTGCCAGCAGCCGGGACAGAGACACTGAAGCTTTCTTT.

This clone was found a few times. In DNA form, the CDR3 reads TGTGCCAGCAGCGTTGACCTGAACACTGAAGCTTTCTTT. Protein: CASSVDLNTEAFF. The chain carries TRBV7-3 and TRBJ1-1; D ambiguous. CDR1 is SGHTA and CDR2 is FQGTGA in the germline V gene. This CDR3 is built from 13 residues. V was shortened by 5 bases and J by 0 bases, with 7 bases between the two germline ends.

This clone was detected a few times. This chain uses TRBV7-2 with TRBJ1-5; no clear D. The V end lost 3 bases, the J end lost 7 bases, and 10 bases lay between the germline ends. The CDR3 is made up of 13 amino acids. Germline CDR1 is SGHTA and CDR2 is FQGNSA. As DNA, the CDR3 is TGTGCCAGCAGCTTTCGGGCCGGACAGCCCCAGCATTTT. Protein product: CASSFRAGQPQHF. Combining the CDR3 with reference TRBV7-2 and TRBJ1-5 gives the whole variable domain GAGVSQSPSNKVTEKGKDVELRCDPISGHTALYWYRQSLGQGLEFLIYFQGNSAPDKSGLPSDRFSAERTGGSVSTLTIQRTQQEDSAVYLCASSFRAGQPQHFGDGTRLSIL.

This clone was picked up one time. The chain links TRBV7-9 to TRBJ1-2; no clear D gene. The CDR3 is made up of 13 amino acids. Trimming took 5 bases from V and 4 from J, leaving 11 bases between them. Germline V lookup: CDR1 SEHNR, CDR2 FQNEAQ (reference sequence). CDR3 sequence (DNA): TGTGCCAGCAGCCGGGCCCAGGCCTATGGCTACACCTTC. It specifies CASSRAQAYGYTF.

This chain links TRBV7-9 with TRBJ1-5, with D perhaps matching TRBD1 (6 bases). Germline CDR1 and CDR2: SEHNR and FQNEAQ (reference sequence). This CDR3 is built from 15 residues. V gave up 1 base and J gave up 5 bases, with 12 bases separating them. CDR3 sequence: CASSLDRQADQPQHF. CDR3 coding DNA: TGTGCCAGCAGCTTAGACCGACAGGCAGATCAGCCCCAGCATTTT.

The rearrangement joins TRBV7-9 to TRBJ1-3, with 11 bases fitting TRBD1. The CDR3 length is 17 residues. Germline assignment: CDR1 SEHNR and CDR2 FQNEAQ (reference sequence). Germline trimming cut 5 bases from V and 4 bases from J; bases unmatched to any gene: 10. This chain's CDR3 is CASSPGDRGAWGNTIYF. The CDR3 DNA reads as TGTGCCAGCAGCCCCGGGGACAGGGGGGCTTGGGGAAACACCATATATTTT.

This chain connects TRBV28 to TRBJ2-1; 10 bases are shared with TRBD2. V shed 1 base, J shed 5 bases, and the junction held 5 bases outside the gene matches. The CDR3 sequence is 16 residues long. Germline-derived CDR1 and CDR2 are MDHEN and SYDVKM. CDR3 nucleotide sequence: TGTGCCAGCAGTTTATTTAGCGGGAGGTTCCACAATGAGCAGTTCTTC. This encodes CASSLFSGRFHNEQFF.

The chain couples TRBV6-5 to TRBJ1-5; D perhaps matches TRBD1 (6 bases). The ends were cut back, 4 bases at V and 9 bases at J, with 16 bases in the middle. The CDR3 spans 14 residues. Germline V gives CDR1 MNHEY, CDR2 SVGAGI. The CDR3 loop reads CASSSGAGEWPQHF. Here the CDR3 DNA reads TGTGCCAGCAGTTCAGGGGCAGGTGAATGGCCCCAGCATTTT.